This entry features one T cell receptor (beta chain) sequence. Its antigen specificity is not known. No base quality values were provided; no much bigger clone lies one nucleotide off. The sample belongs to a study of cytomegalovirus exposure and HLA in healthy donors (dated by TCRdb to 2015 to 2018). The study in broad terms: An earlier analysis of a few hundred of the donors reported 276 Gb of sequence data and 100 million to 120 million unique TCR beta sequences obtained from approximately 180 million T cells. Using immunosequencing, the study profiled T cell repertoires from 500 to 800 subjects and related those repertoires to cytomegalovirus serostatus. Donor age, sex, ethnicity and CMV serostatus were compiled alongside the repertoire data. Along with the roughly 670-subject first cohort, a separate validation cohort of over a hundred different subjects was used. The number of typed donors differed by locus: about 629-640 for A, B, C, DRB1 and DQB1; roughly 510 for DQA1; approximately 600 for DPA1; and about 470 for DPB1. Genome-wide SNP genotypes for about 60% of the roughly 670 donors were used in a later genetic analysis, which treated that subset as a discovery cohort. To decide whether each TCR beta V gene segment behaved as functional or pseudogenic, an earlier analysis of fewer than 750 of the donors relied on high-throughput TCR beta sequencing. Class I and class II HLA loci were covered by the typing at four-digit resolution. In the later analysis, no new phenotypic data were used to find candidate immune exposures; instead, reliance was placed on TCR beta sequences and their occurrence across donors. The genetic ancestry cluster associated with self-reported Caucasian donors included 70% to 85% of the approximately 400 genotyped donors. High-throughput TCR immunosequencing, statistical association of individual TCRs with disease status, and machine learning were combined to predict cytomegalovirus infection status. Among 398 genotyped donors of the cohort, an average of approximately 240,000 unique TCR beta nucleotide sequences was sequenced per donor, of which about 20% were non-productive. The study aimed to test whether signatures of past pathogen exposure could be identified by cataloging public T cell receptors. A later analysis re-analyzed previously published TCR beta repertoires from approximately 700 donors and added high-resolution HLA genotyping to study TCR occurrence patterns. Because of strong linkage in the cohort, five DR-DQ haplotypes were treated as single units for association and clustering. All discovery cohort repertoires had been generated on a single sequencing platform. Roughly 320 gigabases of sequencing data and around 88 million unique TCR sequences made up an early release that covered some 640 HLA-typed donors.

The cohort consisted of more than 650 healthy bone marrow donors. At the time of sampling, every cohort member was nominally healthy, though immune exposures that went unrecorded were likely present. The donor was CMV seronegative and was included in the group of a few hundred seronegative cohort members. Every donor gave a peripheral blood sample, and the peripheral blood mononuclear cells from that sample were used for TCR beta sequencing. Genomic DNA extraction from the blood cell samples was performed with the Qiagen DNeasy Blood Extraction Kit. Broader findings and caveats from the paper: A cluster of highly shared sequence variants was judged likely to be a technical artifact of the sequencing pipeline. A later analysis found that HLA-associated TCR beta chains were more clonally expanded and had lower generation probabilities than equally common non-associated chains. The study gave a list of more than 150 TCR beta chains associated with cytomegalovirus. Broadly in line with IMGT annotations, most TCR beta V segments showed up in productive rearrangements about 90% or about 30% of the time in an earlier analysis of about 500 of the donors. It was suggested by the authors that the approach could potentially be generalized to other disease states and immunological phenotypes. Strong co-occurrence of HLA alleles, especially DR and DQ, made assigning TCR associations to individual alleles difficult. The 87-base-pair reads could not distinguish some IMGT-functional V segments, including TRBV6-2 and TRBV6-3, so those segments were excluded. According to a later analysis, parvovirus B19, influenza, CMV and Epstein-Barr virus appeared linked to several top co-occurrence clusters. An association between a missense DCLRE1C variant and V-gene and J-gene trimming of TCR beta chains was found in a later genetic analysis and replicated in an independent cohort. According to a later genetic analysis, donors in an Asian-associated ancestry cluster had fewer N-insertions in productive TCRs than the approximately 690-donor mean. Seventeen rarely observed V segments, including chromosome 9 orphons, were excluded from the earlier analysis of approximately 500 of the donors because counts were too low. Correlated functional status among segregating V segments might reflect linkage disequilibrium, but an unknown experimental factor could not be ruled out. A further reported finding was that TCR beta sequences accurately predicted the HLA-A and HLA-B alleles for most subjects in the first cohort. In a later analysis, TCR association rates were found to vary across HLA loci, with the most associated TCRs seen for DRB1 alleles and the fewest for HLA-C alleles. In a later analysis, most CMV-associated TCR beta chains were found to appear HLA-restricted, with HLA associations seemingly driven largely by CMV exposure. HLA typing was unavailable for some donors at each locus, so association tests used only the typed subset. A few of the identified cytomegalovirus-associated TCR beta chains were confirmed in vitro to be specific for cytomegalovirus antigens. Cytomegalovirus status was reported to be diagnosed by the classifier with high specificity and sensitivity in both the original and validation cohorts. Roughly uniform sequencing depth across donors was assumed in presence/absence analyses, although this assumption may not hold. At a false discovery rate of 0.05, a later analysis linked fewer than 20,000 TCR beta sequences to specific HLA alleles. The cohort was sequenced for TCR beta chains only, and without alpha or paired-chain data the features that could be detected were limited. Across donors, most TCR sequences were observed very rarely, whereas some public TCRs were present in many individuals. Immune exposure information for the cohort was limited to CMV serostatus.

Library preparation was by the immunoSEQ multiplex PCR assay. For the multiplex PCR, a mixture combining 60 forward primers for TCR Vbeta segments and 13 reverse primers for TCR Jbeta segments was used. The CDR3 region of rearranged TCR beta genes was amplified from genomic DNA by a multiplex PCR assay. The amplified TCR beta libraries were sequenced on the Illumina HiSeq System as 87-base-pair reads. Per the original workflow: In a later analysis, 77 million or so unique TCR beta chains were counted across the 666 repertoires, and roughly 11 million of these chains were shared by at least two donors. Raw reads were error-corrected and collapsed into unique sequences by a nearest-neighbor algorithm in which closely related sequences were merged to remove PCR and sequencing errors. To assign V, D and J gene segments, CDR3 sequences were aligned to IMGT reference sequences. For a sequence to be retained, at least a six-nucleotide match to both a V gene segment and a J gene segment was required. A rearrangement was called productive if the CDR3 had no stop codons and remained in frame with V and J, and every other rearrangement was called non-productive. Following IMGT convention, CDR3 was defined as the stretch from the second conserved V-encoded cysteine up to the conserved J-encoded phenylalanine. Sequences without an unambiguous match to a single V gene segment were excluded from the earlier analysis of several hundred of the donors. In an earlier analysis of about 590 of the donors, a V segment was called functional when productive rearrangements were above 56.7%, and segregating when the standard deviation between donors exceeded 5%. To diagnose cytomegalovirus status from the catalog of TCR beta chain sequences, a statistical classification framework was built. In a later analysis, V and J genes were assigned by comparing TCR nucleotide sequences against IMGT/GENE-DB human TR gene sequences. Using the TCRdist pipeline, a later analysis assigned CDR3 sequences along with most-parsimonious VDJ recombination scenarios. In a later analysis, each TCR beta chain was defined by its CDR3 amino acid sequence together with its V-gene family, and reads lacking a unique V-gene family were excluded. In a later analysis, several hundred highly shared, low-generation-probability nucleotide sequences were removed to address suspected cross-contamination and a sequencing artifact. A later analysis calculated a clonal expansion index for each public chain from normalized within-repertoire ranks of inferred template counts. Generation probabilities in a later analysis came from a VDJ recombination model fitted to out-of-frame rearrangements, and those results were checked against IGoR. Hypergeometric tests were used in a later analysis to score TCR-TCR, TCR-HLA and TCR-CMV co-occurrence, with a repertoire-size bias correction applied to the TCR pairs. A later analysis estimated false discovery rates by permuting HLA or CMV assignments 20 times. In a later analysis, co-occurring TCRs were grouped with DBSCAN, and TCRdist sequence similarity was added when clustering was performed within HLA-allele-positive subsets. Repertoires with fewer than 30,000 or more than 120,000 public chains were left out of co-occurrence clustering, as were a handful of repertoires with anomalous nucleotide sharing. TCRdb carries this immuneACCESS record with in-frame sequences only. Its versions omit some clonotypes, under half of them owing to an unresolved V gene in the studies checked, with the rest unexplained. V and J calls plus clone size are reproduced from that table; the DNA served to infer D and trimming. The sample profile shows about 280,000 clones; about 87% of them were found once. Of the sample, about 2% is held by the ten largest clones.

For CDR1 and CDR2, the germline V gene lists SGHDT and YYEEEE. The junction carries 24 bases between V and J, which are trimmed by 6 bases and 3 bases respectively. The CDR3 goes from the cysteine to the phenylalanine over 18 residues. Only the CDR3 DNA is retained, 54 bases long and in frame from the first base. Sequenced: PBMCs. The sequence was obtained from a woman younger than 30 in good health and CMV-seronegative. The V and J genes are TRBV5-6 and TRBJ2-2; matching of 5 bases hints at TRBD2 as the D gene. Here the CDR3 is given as CASIPLVAQNGDTGELFF. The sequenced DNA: TGTGCCAGCATCCCATTGGTCGCTCAAAACGGGGACACCGGGGAGCTGTTTTTT.